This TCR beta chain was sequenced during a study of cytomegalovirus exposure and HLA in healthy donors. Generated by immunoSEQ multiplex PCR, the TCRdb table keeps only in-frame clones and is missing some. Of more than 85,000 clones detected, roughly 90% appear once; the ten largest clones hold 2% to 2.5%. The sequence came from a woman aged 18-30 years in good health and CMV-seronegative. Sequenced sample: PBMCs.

The CDR3 DNA is TGTGCCAGCAGCTTAGACAGGCTCGGCGTCCAGGGAGGTGGCTACACCTTC. This codes for CASSLDRLGVQGGGYTF. This sequence joins TRBV7-2 and TRBJ1-2, with a possible D match to TRBD1 (5 bases). Per germline, CDR1 SGHTA and CDR2 FQGNSA. This CDR3 has 17 residues. V was clipped by 1 base and J by 7 bases, with 22 bases between them.